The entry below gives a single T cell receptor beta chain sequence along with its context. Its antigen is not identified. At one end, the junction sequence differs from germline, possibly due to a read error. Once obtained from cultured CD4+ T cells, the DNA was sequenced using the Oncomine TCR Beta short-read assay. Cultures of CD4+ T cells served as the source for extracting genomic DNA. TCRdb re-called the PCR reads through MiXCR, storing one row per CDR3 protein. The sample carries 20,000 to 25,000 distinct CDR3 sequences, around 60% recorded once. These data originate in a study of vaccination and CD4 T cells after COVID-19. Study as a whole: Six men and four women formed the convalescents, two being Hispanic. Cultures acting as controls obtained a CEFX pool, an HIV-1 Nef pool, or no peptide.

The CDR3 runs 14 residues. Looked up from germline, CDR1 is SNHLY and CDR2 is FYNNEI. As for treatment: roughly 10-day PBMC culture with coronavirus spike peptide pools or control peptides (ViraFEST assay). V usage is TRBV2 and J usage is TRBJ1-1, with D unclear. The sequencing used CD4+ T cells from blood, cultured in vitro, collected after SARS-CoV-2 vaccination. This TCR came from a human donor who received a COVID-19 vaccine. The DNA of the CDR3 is TGTGCCAGCAGTGTCGGGCAGGCGAACACTGAGGCTTTCTTT. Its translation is CASSVGQANTEAFF.